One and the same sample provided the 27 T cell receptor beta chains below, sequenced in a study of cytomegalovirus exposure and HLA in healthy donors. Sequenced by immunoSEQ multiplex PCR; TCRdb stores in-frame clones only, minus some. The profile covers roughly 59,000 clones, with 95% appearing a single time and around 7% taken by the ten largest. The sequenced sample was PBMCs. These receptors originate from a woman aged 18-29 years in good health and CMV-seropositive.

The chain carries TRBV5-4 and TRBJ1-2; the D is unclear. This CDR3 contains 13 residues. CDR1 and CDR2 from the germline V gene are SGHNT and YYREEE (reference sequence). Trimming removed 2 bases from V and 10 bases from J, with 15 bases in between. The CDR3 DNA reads TGTGCCAGCAGCTTTTTGGCAGCCGGGGACTACACCTTC. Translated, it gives CASSFLAAGDYTF.

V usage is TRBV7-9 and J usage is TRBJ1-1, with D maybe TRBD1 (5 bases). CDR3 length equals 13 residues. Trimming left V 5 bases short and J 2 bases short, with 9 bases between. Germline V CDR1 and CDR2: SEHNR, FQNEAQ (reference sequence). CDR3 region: CASSPTGNTEAFF. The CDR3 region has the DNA TGTGCCAGCAGCCCTACAGGAAACACTGAAGCTTTCTTT.

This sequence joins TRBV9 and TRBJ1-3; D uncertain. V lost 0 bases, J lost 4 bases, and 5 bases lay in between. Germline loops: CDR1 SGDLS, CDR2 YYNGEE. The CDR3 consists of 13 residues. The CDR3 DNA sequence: TGTGCCAGCAGCGTAGGAGGAGGAAACACCATATATTTT. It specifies CASSVGGGNTIYF.

CDR3 in DNA: TGTGCCAGCCGTCGGGGGACAGGGCTAACAGATACGCAGTATTTT. Its protein is CASRRGTGLTDTQYF. The J gene is TRBJ2-3, the V gene TRBV19; 9 bases map to TRBD1. Trimming removed 9 bases from V and 3 bases from J; junction bases left unmatched: 10. Germline V gene lookup returns CDR1 LNHDA and CDR2 SQIVND (reference sequence). This CDR3 is built from 15 residues.

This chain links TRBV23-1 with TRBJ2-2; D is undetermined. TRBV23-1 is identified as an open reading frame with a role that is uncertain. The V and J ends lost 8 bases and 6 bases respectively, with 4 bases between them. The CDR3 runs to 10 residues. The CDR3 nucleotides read TGCGCCAGCGGCCCCGGGGAGCTGTTTTTT. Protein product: CASGPGELFF.

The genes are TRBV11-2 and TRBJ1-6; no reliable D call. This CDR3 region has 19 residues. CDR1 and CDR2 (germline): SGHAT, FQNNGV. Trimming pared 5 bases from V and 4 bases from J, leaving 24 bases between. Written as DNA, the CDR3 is TGTGCCAGCAGCCCCGGCGGCGGCCAATCTGATTATTATAATTCACCCCTCCACTTT. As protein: CASSPGGGQSDYYNSPLHF.

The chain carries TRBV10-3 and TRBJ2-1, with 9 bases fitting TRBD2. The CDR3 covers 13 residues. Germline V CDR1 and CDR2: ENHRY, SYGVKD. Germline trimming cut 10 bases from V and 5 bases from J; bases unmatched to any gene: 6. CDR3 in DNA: TGTGCCACTCGTAGACTAGCGGACAATGAGCAGTTCTTC. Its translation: CATRRLADNEQFF.

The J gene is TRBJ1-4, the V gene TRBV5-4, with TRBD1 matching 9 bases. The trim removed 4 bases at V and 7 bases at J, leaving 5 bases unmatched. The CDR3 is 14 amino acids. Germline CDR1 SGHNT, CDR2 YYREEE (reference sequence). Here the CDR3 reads CASSKQGAGEKLFF. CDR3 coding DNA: TGTGCCAGCAGCAAACAGGGGGCAGGTGAAAAACTGTTTTTT.

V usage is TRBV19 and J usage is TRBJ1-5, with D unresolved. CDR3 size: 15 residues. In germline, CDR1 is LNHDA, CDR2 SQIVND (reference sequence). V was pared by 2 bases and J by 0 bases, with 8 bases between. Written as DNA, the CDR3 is TGTGCCAGTAGTATAAACCAACATAGCAATCAGCCCCAGCATTTT. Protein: CASSINQHSNQPQHF.

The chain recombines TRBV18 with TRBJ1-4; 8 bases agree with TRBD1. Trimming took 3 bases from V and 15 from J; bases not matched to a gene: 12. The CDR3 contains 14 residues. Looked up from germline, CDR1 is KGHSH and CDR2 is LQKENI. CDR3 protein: CASSPRQGRGSVFF. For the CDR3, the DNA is TGTGCCAGCTCACCGAGACAGGGGAGGGGTTCGGTGTTTTTT.

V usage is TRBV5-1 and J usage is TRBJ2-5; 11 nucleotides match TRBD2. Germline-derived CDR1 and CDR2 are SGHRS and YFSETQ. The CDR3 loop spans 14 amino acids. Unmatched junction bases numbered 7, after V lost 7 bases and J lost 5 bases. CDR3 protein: CASGSGRGRETQYF. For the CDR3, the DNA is TGCGCCAGCGGTAGCGGGAGGGGCAGGGAGACCCAGTACTTC.

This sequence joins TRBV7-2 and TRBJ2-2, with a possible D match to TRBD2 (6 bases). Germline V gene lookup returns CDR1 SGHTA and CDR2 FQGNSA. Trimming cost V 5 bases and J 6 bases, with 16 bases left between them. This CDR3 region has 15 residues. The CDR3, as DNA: TGTGCCAGCAGCCAGAGGAGGGATTTGGCCGGGGAGCTGTTTTTT. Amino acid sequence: CASSQRRDLAGELFF.

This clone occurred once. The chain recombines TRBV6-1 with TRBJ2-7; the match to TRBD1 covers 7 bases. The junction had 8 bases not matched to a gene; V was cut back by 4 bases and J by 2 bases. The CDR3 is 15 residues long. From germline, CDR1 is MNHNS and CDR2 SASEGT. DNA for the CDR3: TGTGCCAGCAGTGTCCCGGCAGGGGGTGCCTACGAGCAGTACTTC. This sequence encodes CASSVPAGGAYEQYF.

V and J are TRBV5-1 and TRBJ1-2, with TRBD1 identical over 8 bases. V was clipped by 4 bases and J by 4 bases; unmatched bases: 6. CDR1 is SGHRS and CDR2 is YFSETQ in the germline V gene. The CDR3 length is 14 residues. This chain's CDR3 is CASSREDRAYGYTF. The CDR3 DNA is TGCGCCAGCAGCCGGGAGGACAGGGCCTATGGCTACACCTTC. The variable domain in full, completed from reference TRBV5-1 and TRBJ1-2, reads KAGVTQTPRYLIKTRGQQVTLSCSPISGHRSVSWYQQTPGQGLQFLFEYFSETQRNKGNFPGRFSGRQFSNSRSEMNVSTLELGDSALYLCASSREDRAYGYTFGSGTRLTVV.

The CDR3 loop is CASNPDRALNQPQHF. The CDR3 nucleotides read TGTGCCAGCAACCCCGACAGGGCCCTAAATCAGCCCCAGCATTTT. This chain connects TRBV9 to TRBJ1-5, with TRBD1 matching 7 bases. J gave up 4 bases and V 6 bases, and 10 bases lay outside the gene matches. The CDR3 is 15 amino acids. In germline, CDR1 is SGDLS, CDR2 YYNGEE.

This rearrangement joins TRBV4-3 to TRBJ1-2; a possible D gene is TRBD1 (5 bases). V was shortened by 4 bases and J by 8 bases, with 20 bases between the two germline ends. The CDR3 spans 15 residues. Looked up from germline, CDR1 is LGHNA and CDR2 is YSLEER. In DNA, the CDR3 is TGCGCCAGCAGCCCCTACTCCGGGACTTCAGGGGGCTACACCTTC. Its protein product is CASSPYSGTSGGYTF.

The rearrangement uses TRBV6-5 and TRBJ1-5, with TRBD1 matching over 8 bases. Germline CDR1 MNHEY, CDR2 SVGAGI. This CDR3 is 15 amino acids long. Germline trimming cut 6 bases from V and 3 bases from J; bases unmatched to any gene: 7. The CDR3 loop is CASSRTGNYNQPQHF. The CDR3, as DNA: TGTGCCAGCAGCAGGACAGGGAACTACAATCAGCCCCAGCATTTT.

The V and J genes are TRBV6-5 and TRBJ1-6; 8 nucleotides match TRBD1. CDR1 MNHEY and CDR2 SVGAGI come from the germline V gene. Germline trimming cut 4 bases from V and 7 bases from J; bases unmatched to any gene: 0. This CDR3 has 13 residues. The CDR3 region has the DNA TGTGCCAGCAGTTGGGACAGGAATTCACCCCTCCACTTT. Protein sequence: CASSWDRNSPLHF.

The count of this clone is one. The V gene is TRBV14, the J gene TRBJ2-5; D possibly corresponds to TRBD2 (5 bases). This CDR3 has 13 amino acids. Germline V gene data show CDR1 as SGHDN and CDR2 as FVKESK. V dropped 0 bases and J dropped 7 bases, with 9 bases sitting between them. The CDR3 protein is CASSQDIEGTQYF. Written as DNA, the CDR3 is TGTGCCAGCAGCCAAGATATAGAGGGGACCCAGTACTTC.

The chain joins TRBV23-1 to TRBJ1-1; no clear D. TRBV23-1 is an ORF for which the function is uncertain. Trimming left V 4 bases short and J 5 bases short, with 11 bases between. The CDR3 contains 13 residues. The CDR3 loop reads CASSPRPRTEAFF. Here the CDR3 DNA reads TGCGCCAGCAGTCCCCGACCTAGGACTGAAGCTTTCTTT.

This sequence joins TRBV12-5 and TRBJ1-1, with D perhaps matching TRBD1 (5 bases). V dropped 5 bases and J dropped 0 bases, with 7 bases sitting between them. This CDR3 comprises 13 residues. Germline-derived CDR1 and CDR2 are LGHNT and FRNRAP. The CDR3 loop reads CASGRGVNTEAFF. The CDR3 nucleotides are TGTGCTAGTGGTCGGGGGGTGAACACTGAAGCTTTCTTT.

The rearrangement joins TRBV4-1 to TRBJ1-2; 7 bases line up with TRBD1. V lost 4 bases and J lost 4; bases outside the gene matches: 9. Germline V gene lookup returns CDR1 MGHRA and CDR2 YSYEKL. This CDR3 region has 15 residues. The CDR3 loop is CASSRPQGELYGYTF. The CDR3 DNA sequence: TGCGCCAGCAGCCGGCCCCAGGGGGAACTCTATGGCTACACCTTC.

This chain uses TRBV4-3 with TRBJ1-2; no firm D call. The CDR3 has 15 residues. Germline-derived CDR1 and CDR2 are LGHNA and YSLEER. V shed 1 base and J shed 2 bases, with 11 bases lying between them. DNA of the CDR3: TGCGCCAGCAGCCAAGGGCAGACTGGAAACTATGGCTACACCTTC. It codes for CASSQGQTGNYGYTF.

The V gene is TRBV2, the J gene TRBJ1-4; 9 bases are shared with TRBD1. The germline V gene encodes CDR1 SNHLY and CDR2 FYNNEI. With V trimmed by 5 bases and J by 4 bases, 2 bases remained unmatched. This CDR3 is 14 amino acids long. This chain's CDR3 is CASSPGQGNEKLFF. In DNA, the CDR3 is TGTGCCAGCAGTCCGGGACAGGGTAATGAAAAACTGTTTTTT.

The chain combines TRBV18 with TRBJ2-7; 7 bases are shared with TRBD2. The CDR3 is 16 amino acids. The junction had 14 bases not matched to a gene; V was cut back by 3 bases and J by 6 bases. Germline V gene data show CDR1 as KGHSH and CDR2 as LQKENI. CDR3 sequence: CASSPISVMGGGEQYF. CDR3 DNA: TGTGCCAGCTCACCTATCTCCGTCATGGGGGGGGGCGAGCAGTACTTC.

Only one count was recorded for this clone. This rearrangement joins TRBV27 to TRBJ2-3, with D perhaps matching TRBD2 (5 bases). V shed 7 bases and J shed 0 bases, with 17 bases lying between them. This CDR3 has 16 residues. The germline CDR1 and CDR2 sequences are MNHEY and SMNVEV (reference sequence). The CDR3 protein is CASTDRSGPSTDTQYF. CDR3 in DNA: TGTGCCAGCACCGATCGGAGCGGCCCTAGCACAGATACGCAGTATTTT.

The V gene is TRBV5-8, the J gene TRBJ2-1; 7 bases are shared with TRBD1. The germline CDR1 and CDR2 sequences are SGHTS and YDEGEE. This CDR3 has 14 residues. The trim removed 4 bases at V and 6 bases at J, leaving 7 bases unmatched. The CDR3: CASSRLTGLNEQFF. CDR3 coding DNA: TGTGCCAGCAGCCGGCTGACAGGGCTCAATGAGCAGTTCTTC. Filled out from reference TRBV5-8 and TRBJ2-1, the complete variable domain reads EAGVTQSPTHLIKTRGQQATLRCSPISGHTSVYWYQQALGLGLQFLLWYDEGEERNRGNFPPRFSGRQFPNYSSELNVNALELEDSALYLCASSRLTGLNEQFFGPGTRLTVL.